Presented here are 13 T cell receptor beta chains from one specimen sequenced in a study of T cell responses to AZD1222 COVID-19 vaccine. The protocol was immunoSEQ multiplex PCR, while the TCRdb copy is restricted to in-frame clones and leaves out a portion. Among 100,000 to 120,000 clones listed, about 85% were seen once. The specimen comprised peripheral blood, sampled on day 0 of AZD1222 vaccination. The receptor source for this set is an adult in good health.

The V call is TRBV19, the J call TRBJ1-5, with 9 bases aligning to TRBD1. The V segment lost 5 bases and the J segment 5 bases; nucleotides outside the gene matches: 4. The CDR3 is made up of 14 amino acids. Germline loops: CDR1 LNHDA, CDR2 SQIVND (reference sequence). CDR3 residues: CASSQQGADQPQHF. The CDR3 DNA sequence: TGTGCCAGTAGTCAACAGGGGGCGGATCAGCCCCAGCATTTT.

This clone has just a few counts. This chain connects TRBV7-8 to TRBJ2-3; D gene ambiguous. V was clipped by 1 base and J by 7 bases, with 12 bases between them. Germline V gene lookup returns CDR1 SGHVS and CDR2 FQNEAQ. CDR3 length equals 14 residues. For the CDR3, the DNA is TGTGCCAGCAGCTTAGTCTTACCCCAACATACGCAGTATTTT. It is translated as CASSLVLPQHTQYF.

In DNA, the CDR3 is TGTGCCACCAGTGATGAGGACAGAGCGAACACTGAAGCTTTCTTT. This translates into CATSDEDRANTEAFF. The chain couples TRBV24-1 to TRBJ1-1; D possibly corresponds to TRBD1 (6 bases). The CDR3 spans 15 residues. The V end lost 3 bases, the J end lost 1 base, and 11 bases lay between the germline ends. The germline CDR1 and CDR2 sequences are KGHDR and SFDVKD.

This rearrangement joins TRBV14 to TRBJ1-1; D gene uncertain. The CDR3 runs to 13 residues. Deletions cut 2 bases from V and 4 bases from J, with 8 bases between. Germline V gene sequence: CDR1 SGHDN, CDR2 FVKESK. The DNA of the CDR3 is TGTGCCAGCAGCCAATACAAGGTCACTGAAGCTTTCTTT. Its translation is CASSQYKVTEAFF.

The chain uses TRBV7-9 and TRBJ2-7; a weak D match, TRBD1 (5 bases). The CDR3 totals 15 residues. V lost 0 bases, J lost 0 bases, and 9 bases lay in between. Per germline, CDR1 SEHNR and CDR2 FQNEAQ (reference sequence). The CDR3 DNA reads TGTGCCAGCAGCTTAGCTGGGGCTTCCTCCTACGAGCAGTACTTC. Translated: CASSLAGASSYEQYF.

The CDR3 sequence is CASSLLGTGDLLSGNTIYF. Written as DNA, the CDR3 is TGCGCCAGCAGCTTGCTTGGGACAGGGGATCTTCTCTCTGGAAACACCATATATTTT. V and J are TRBV5-1 and TRBJ1-3, with 10 bases that match TRBD1. The germline gives CDR1 SGHRS, CDR2 YFSETQ. V lost 1 base, J lost 0 bases, and 10 bases stayed unmatched. CDR3 size: 19 residues.

This clone was counted between two and nine times. The chain carries TRBV15 and TRBJ1-2; 8 nucleotides line up with TRBD1. There are 14 residues in the CDR3. CDR1 is LNHNV, CDR2 YYDKDF, per germline (reference sequence). Unmatched junction bases numbered 3, after V lost 0 bases and J lost 6 bases. In nucleotides, the CDR3 is TGTGCCACCAGCAGAGACGGGACAGGAGATGGCTACACCTTC. It translates to CATSRDGTGDGYTF.

The chain uses TRBV6-6 and TRBJ1-2; 7 nucleotides match TRBD1. The CDR3 sequence is 16 residues long. With 0 bases clipped from V and 8 bases from J, the junction kept 12 bases outside the gene matches. Looked up from germline, CDR1 is MNHNY and CDR2 is SVGAGI (reference sequence). The CDR3 DNA reads TGTGCCAGCAGTTACTCGGGGGCAGGGGGAGATCTAGGCTACACCTTC. Protein sequence: CASSYSGAGGDLGYTF.

The V gene is TRBV25-1, the J gene TRBJ1-2, with TRBD1 matching 7 bases. Per the germline V gene, CDR1 is MGHDK and CDR2 is SYGVNS. The CDR3 extends over 13 amino acids. The V segment lost 6 bases and the J segment 6 bases; nucleotides outside the gene matches: 7. The CDR3, as DNA: TGTGCCAGCAGGAACACAGGGGATAATGGCTACACCTTC. Protein product: CASRNTGDNGYTF.

The chain couples TRBV27 to TRBJ2-5; the match to TRBD1 covers 7 bases. The CDR3 length is 14 residues. The junction had 9 bases not matched to a gene; V was cut back by 4 bases and J by 7 bases. CDR1 is MNHEY, CDR2 SMNVEV, per germline (reference sequence). CDR3 sequence: CASSWEGGAGTQYF. CDR3 coding DNA: TGTGCCAGCAGTTGGGAAGGGGGCGCGGGGACCCAGTACTTC.

The CDR3: CASRLAGMLPEQYF. The CDR3 nucleotides read TGTGCCAGCAGGTTAGCGGGGATGCTTCCCGAGCAGTACTTC. This chain joins TRBV28 and TRBJ2-7; 8 bases align to TRBD2. Germline CDR1 and CDR2: MDHEN and SYDVKM. The CDR3 has 14 amino acids. V shed 6 bases and J 6 bases; nucleotides not matched to a gene: 10.

This sequence joins TRBV5-4 and TRBJ2-3; TRBD1 is a possible D gene (6 bases). The CDR3 loop spans 15 amino acids. The germline V gene encodes CDR1 SGHNT and CDR2 YYREEE (reference sequence). V was clipped by 4 bases and J by 2 bases, with 14 bases between them. In nucleotides, the CDR3 is TGTGCCAGCAGCCCTGGACAGACAATCACAGATACGCAGTATTTT. Its translation: CASSPGQTITDTQYF.

The chain joins TRBV9 to TRBJ2-2; D is unresolved. Germline CDR1 reads SGDLS; CDR2 reads YYNGEE. Trimming took 4 bases from V and 1 from J, leaving 17 bases between them. This CDR3 has 17 amino acids. The CDR3 protein is CASSTDLYKVNTGELFF. CDR3 bases: TGTGCCAGCAGCACTGATCTCTACAAGGTGAACACCGGGGAGCTGTTTTTT.